These T cell receptor beta chains were read from a single sample in a study of cytomegalovirus exposure and HLA in healthy donors. Only in-frame clones appear in the TCRdb table, and some are missing; sequencing was by immunoSEQ multiplex PCR. Of approximately 150,000 clones in the sample, nearly 80% were seen once. The sequenced sample consisted of PBMCs. The receptors come from a woman between 40 and 55 years old in good health and CMV-seronegative. Each CDR3 is given with its conserved first and last residue. A D gene is named only where the DNA matches it firmly. Clone size is stated in some rows and not others, as once, few, many or a class when expanded.

J	V	size	D	length	DNA	CDR3
TRBJ1-1	TRBV29-1	-	-	12	TGCAGCTACAGAGACCAGACCACTGAAGCTTTCTTT	CSYRDQTTEAFF
TRBJ1-2	TRBV15	-	TRBD1	15	TGTGCCACCAGCAGGGCCACAGGGGTCCACTATGGCTACACCTTC	CATSRATGVHYGYTF
TRBJ2-2	TRBV7-2	-	-	16	TGTGCCAGCAGTCAAACAGCCCCGAGGAACACCGGGGAGCTGTTTTTT	CASSQTAPRNTGELFF
TRBJ2-7	TRBV7-8	few	-	17	TGTGCCAGCAGCCCAGGGGCAGCCCTAAGGACCCCCTACGAGCAGTACTTC	CASSPGAALRTPYEQYF
TRBJ1-6	TRBV19	-	-	14	TGTGCCAGTACCTTGGGACTCTATAATTCACCCCTCCACTTT	CASTLGLYNSPLHF
TRBJ2-1	TRBV28	-	TRBD2	16	TGTGCCAGCAGTTTAGCGGCTAGCGGGAGACGAAATGAGCAGTTCTTC	CASSLAASGRRNEQFF
TRBJ2-2	TRBV4-2	-	-	16	TGTGCCAGCAGCCAAGAGGGGGCTGTGGTCACCGGGGAGCTGTTTTTT	CASSQEGAVVTGELFF
TRBJ2-1	TRBV28	-	TRBD2	16	TGTGCCAGCAGTTCCCTTAGCGGGAGTCTCTACAATGAGCAGTTCTTC	CASSSLSGSLYNEQFF
TRBJ2-2	TRBV18	-	TRBD1	14	TGTGCCAGCTCCGGGACAGGGGGCACCGGGGAGCTGTTTTTT	CASSGTGGTGELFF
TRBJ1-5	TRBV2	few	-	14	TGTGCCAGCCTGACAGACCAGAATAGAAGACCCCAGCATTTT	CASLTDQNRRPQHF
TRBJ2-2	TRBV9	-	TRBD2	18	TGTGCCAGCAGCGTAGTATCTAGCGGGGGACCCCCCACCGGGGAGCTGTTTTTT	CASSVVSSGGPPTGELFF
TRBJ2-1	TRBV11-2	-	TRBD2	16	TGTGCCAGCAGCTTTGGTAGGACTAGCGGTAACAATGAGCAGTTCTTC	CASSFGRTSGNNEQFF
TRBJ1-2	TRBV7-9	few	TRBD1	16	TGTTCCAGCAGTTTTACCGGGACAGGAGAAGGCTATGGCTACACCTTC	CSSSFTGTGEGYGYTF
TRBJ2-7	TRBV2	-	-	13	TGTGCCGAGGCCCTGGCAGGGCGGTACGAGCAGTACTTC	CAEALAGRYEQYF
TRBJ2-1	TRBV19	-	-	14	TGTGCCAGTAGACCCGGGGACTTCAACAATGAGCAGTTCTTC	CASRPGDFNNEQFF
TRBJ2-5	TRBV11-2	few	-	13	TGTGCCAGCAGTGGACAGCTGCAAGAGACCCAGTACTTC	CASSGQLQETQYF
TRBJ1-4	TRBV5-1	few	-	15	TGCGCCAGCAGCTTGGATAGCCGAGACAGGGAAAAACTGTTTTTT	CASSLDSRDREKLFF
TRBJ2-7	TRBV7-9	-	-	13	TGTGCCAGCAGCCAACAGCTTTTCGAGGAGCAGTACTTC	CASSQQLFEEQYF
TRBJ1-1	TRBV28	-	-	14	TGTGCCAGCGGGGACATCCGGGGTTACACTGAAGCTTTCTTT	CASGDIRGYTEAFF
TRBJ2-7	TRBV18	-	TRBD1	15	TGTGCCAGCTCACCACGACAGGGGTTAGCCTACGAGCAGTACTTC	CASSPRQGLAYEQYF
TRBJ2-3	TRBV5-1	-	TRBD1	17	TGCGCCAGCAGCTTTGGGACAGGGGTTCCAAACACAGATACGCAGTATTTT	CASSFGTGVPNTDTQYF
TRBJ1-1	TRBV11-3	-	-	14	TGTGCCAGCAGCCTCCGCGGGGGGAACACTGAAGCTTTCTTT	CASSLRGGNTEAFF
TRBJ2-3	TRBV2	-	-	15	TGTGCCAGCAGTTGGGACAACCTTAGCACAGATACGCAGTATTTT	CASSWDNLSTDTQYF
TRBJ2-2	TRBV10-1	few	TRBD1	15	TGCGCCAGTTTCTCAAGACAGGGCGGGACCGGGGAGCTGTTTTTT	CASFSRQGGTGELFF
TRBJ1-2	TRBV30	-	TRBD1	14	TGTGCCTGGAGTGAGGGACAGTCCTCCTATGGCTACACCTTC	CAWSEGQSSYGYTF
TRBJ2-3	TRBV7-8	-	-	12	TGTGCCAGCAGCCAATTCAAAGATACGCAGTATTTT	CASSQFKDTQYF
TRBJ2-7	TRBV4-2	-	-	14	TGTGCCAGCAGCCCAACCGGGACTCATTACGAGCAGTACTTC	CASSPTGTHYEQYF
TRBJ2-6	TRBV13	-	TRBD1	18	TGTGCCAGCAGCCTCGACAGGGCTGAGAACTCTGGGGCCAACGTCCTGACTTTC	CASSLDRAENSGANVLTF
TRBJ2-7	TRBV7-9	-	-	14	TGTGCCAGCAGCCAAGACAGGGAGGTATCCGAGCAGTACTTC	CASSQDREVSEQYF